The 26 T cell receptor beta chains below were found in one sample sequenced in a study of cytomegalovirus exposure and HLA in healthy donors. Amplification used 60 Vbeta primers and 13 Jbeta primers. Generated by immunoSEQ multiplex PCR, the TCRdb table keeps only in-frame clones and is missing some. The sample lists some 140,000 clones, around four fifths seen once, with roughly 1.4% in the top ten. The sequencing input was PBMCs. These receptors originate from a man between 40 and 49 years old in good health and CMV-seronegative.

The gene calls are TRBV15 and TRBJ2-2, with a weak D call TRBD2 (6 bases). With 1 base removed from V and 7 bases from J, the gap between germline ends came to 19 bases. The CDR3 totals 17 residues. The germline gives CDR1 LNHNV, CDR2 YYDKDF (reference sequence). As DNA, the CDR3 is TGTGCCACCAGCAGAGCCAGGACTGGGGGGAGGATCGGGGAGCTGTTTTTT. Translation: CATSRARTGGRIGELFF. Complete variable domain (other parts from reference TRBV15 and TRBJ2-2): DAMVIQNPRYQVTQFGKPVTLSCSQTLNHNVMYWYQQKSSQAPKLLFHYYDKDFNNEADTPDNFQSRRPNTSFCFLDIRSPGLGDTAMYLCATSRARTGGRIGELFFGEGSRLTVL.

The chain links TRBV7-6 to TRBJ1-3; D unclear. Trimming stripped 0 bases from V and 4 bases from J, with 7 bases between. This CDR3 region has 14 residues. CDR1 and CDR2 (germline): SGHVS, FNYEAQ. The DNA of the CDR3 is TGTGCCAGCAGCTTAGCCGGAGCGGGAAACACCATATATTTT. Its translation: CASSLAGAGNTIYF.

The chain couples TRBV7-3 to TRBJ2-5, with 11 nucleotides matching TRBD2. The CDR3 has 15 amino acids. Unmatched junction bases numbered 0, after V lost 2 bases and J lost 1 base. Germline assignment: CDR1 SGHTA and CDR2 FQGTGA. The CDR3 reads CASSLGTSGQETQYF. The CDR3 DNA sequence: TGTGCCAGCAGCTTAGGGACTAGCGGCCAAGAGACCCAGTACTTC.

The genes are TRBV2 and TRBJ1-5, with 7 positions matching TRBD1. Per germline, CDR1 SNHLY and CDR2 FYNNEI. The CDR3 runs 17 residues. V was clipped by 1 base and J by 11 bases; unmatched bases: 17. CDR3 protein: CASSEVYRTGQKGAQHF. CDR3 coding DNA: TGTGCCAGCAGTGAAGTATACCGGACAGGCCAAAAAGGAGCCCAGCATTTT.

In its sample, this clone was seen a few times. The chain carries TRBV4-1 and TRBJ2-7; TRBD2 matches 10 bases. Trimming at V came to 1 base and at J to 7 bases, leaving 1 base not matched to a gene. The CDR3 extends over 13 amino acids. Germline assignment: CDR1 MGHRA and CDR2 YSYEKL. This CDR3 is CASSQGLAGEQYF. DNA of the CDR3: TGCGCCAGCAGCCAAGGACTAGCGGGTGAGCAGTACTTC.

The gene calls are TRBV2 and TRBJ2-1; 9 nucleotides align to TRBD1. CDR3 length: 14 amino acids. V shed 6 bases and J 7 bases; nucleotides not matched to a gene: 7. Germline CDR1 reads SNHLY; CDR2 reads FYNNEI. CDR3 protein: CASRHRGLANEQFF. CDR3 sequence (DNA): TGTGCCAGCAGGCACAGGGGGCTGGCAAATGAGCAGTTCTTC. Supplemented by reference TRBV2 and TRBJ2-1, the full variable domain reads EPEVTQTPSHQVTQMGQEVILRCVPISNHLYFYWYRQILGQKVEFLVSFYNNEISEKSEIFDDQFSVERPDGSNFTLKIRSTKLEDSAMYFCASRHRGLANEQFFGPGTRLTVL.

The chain is built from TRBV29-1 and TRBJ2-7; TRBD1 agrees at 7 bases. The trim removed 6 bases at V and 5 bases at J, leaving 7 bases unmatched. This CDR3 spans 12 amino acids. Germline values: CDR1 SQVTM, CDR2 ANQGSEA. DNA of the CDR3: TGCAGCGTCCGGGACAGCATCCACGAGCAGTACTTC. Protein product: CSVRDSIHEQYF.

The gene calls are TRBV28 and TRBJ1-2; 10 nucleotides align to TRBD1. V was pared by 6 bases and J by 2 bases, with 9 bases of the junction left unmatched. CDR1 and CDR2 (germline): MDHEN, SYDVKM. The CDR3 length is 16 residues. The CDR3, as DNA: TGTGCCAGCAGAGACTTACGACAGGGGGCGAACTATGGCTACACCTTC. The encoded protein is CASRDLRQGANYGYTF.

V is TRBV7-8 and J is TRBJ1-5, with TRBD1 identical over 7 bases. The germline V gene has CDR1 SGHVS and CDR2 FQNEAQ. V gave up 3 bases and J gave up 4 bases; unmatched junction bases: 6. There are 15 residues in the CDR3. The CDR3 protein is CASSFVGTANQPQHF. CDR3 DNA sequence: TGTGCCAGCAGCTTTGTCGGGACAGCTAATCAGCCCCAGCATTTT.

V usage is TRBV6-1 and J usage is TRBJ2-7; tentatively, D is TRBD1 (5 bases). CDR1 and CDR2 from the germline V gene are MNHNS and SASEGT. Trimming took off 0 bases at V and 4 bases at J, with 13 bases between the two ends. This CDR3 is built from 15 residues. Here the CDR3 reads CASSEALQTAYEQYF. The CDR3 nucleotides are TGTGCCAGCAGTGAAGCGCTTCAGACAGCTTACGAGCAGTACTTC.

The genes are TRBV9 and TRBJ1-2; D is ambiguous. CDR3 length: 14 residues. The V gene lost 3 bases and the J gene lost 5 bases, with 14 bases spanning the gap. CDR1 SGDLS and CDR2 YYNGEE come from the germline V gene. The chain's CDR3 is CASSARRPPYGYTF. The CDR3 coding sequence is TGTGCCAGCAGCGCCCGGAGACCACCTTATGGCTACACCTTC.

This clone showed up just once. The rearrangement uses TRBV30 and TRBJ1-2, with unresolved D. From germline, CDR1 is GTSNPN and CDR2 SVGIG (reference sequence). The V and J ends lost 0 bases and 3 bases respectively, with 11 bases between them. CDR3 size: 14 residues. CDR3 nucleotide sequence: TGTGCCTGGAGTGTAGGAGGGCGGGACTATGGCTACACCTTC. Its translation is CAWSVGGRDYGYTF.

V usage is TRBV28 and J usage is TRBJ2-7, with TRBD1 identical over 8 bases. With 7 bases clipped from V and 3 bases from J, the junction kept 11 bases outside the gene matches. Germline V CDR1 and CDR2: MDHEN, SYDVKM. This CDR3 has 15 residues. Here the CDR3 DNA reads TGTGCCAGCACCCTAGGGGACAGGCCTTTCTACGAGCAGTACTTC. Its translation is CASTLGDRPFYEQYF.

J is TRBJ2-5 and V is TRBV19; maybe TRBD2 (6 bases). Germline lookup yields CDR1 LNHDA and CDR2 SQIVND (reference sequence). The V end was cut by 5 bases, the J end by 1 base, with 14 bases between. This CDR3 is 15 amino acids long. Here the CDR3 reads CASSDRAGSQETQYF. CDR3 nucleotides: TGTGCCAGTAGTGATCGGGCGGGGAGCCAAGAGACCCAGTACTTC.

The chain employs TRBV9 and TRBJ1-1, with TRBD1 matching 8 bases. CDR1 and CDR2 from the germline V gene are SGDLS and YYNGEE. CDR3 length: 17 residues. The V segment lost 3 bases and the J segment 4 bases; nucleotides outside the gene matches: 14. The CDR3 protein is CASSAQPPQGVATEAFF. The DNA of the CDR3 is TGTGCCAGCAGCGCCCAACCGCCACAGGGGGTGGCCACTGAAGCTTTCTTT.

The V and J genes are TRBV7-9 and TRBJ2-1; a weak D match, TRBD2 (5 bases). This CDR3 is 16 amino acids long. V lost 1 base to trimming and J lost 2 bases, with 12 bases between them. Germline V CDR1 and CDR2: SEHNR, FQNEAQ (reference sequence). This chain's CDR3 is CASSLVVGMAYNEQFF. CDR3 DNA: TGTGCCAGCAGCTTAGTCGTCGGGATGGCCTACAATGAGCAGTTCTTC. Drawing the rest from reference TRBV7-9 and TRBJ2-1, the complete variable domain is DTGVSQNPRHKITKRGQNVTFRCDPISEHNRLYWYRQTLGQGPEFLTYFQNEAQLEKSRLLSDRFSAERPKGSFSTLEIQRTEQGDSAMYLCASSLVVGMAYNEQFFGPGTRLTVL.

The chain links TRBV5-4 to TRBJ2-5, with 10 nucleotides matching TRBD1. This CDR3 has 15 residues. From germline, CDR1 is SGHNT and CDR2 YYREEE (reference sequence). Unmatched junction bases numbered 6, after V lost 5 bases and J lost 2 bases. CDR3 residues: CASRRDRGEQETQYF. Here the CDR3 DNA reads TGTGCCAGCAGGCGGGACAGGGGCGAGCAAGAGACCCAGTACTTC.

The rearrangement uses TRBV5-8 and TRBJ2-2, with 7 bases matching TRBD1. V shed 3 bases and J 3 bases; nucleotides not matched to a gene: 5. CDR1 is SGHTS, CDR2 YDEGEE, per germline. The CDR3 contains 15 residues. In DNA form, the CDR3 reads TGTGCCAGCAGCTCTGGACAGGTCTACACCGGGGAGCTGTTTTTT. Amino acid sequence: CASSSGQVYTGELFF. The entire variable domain, with the rest obtained from reference TRBV5-8 and TRBJ2-2, is as follows: EAGVTQSPTHLIKTRGQQATLRCSPISGHTSVYWYQQALGLGLQFLLWYDEGEERNRGNFPPRFSGRQFPNYSSELNVNALELEDSALYLCASSSGQVYTGELFFGEGSRLTVL.

The chain links TRBV6-5 to TRBJ2-1, with 10 positions matching TRBD2. Trimming at V came to 4 bases and at J to 8 bases, leaving 8 bases not matched to a gene. The length of the CDR3 is 15 residues. The germline gives CDR1 MNHEY, CDR2 SVGAGI. This CDR3 is CASSSERGGRDEQFF. The CDR3 region has the DNA TGTGCCAGCAGTTCGGAGCGGGGGGGCCGGGATGAGCAGTTCTTC.

The chain links TRBV5-8 to TRBJ2-7, with D unclear. The ends were cut back, 0 bases at V and 6 bases at J, with 4 bases in the middle. The CDR3 covers 11 residues. Looked up from germline, CDR1 is SGHTS and CDR2 is YDEGEE. The DNA of the CDR3 is TGTGCCAGCAGCTTGGAGCCCGAGCAGTACTTC. As protein: CASSLEPEQYF.

The chain combines TRBV18 with TRBJ2-2; D is possibly TRBD1 (5 bases). Deletions cut 3 bases from V and 3 bases from J, with 8 bases between. CDR1 is KGHSH and CDR2 is LQKENI in the germline V gene. The CDR3 is made up of 14 amino acids. The CDR3 protein is CASSPTGYTGELFF. DNA for the CDR3: TGTGCCAGCTCACCTACAGGTTACACCGGGGAGCTGTTTTTT.

In its sample, this clone was seen a few times. V and J are TRBV6-6 and TRBJ1-1; 9 nucleotides match TRBD1. The CDR3 is made up of 14 amino acids. J was trimmed by 3 bases and V by 7 bases; bases with no gene match: 6. The germline gives CDR1 MNHNY, CDR2 SVGAGI (reference sequence). The CDR3 DNA follows: TGTGCCAGCACGAAACAGGGGGCTCACACTGAAGCTTTCTTT. Amino acid sequence: CASTKQGAHTEAFF.

V gene TRBV5-1 combines with J gene TRBJ1-1; possible D gene TRBD1, 6 bases. Trimming took 6 bases from V and 3 from J, leaving 15 bases between them. The CDR3 contains 14 residues. Germline CDR1 reads SGHRS; CDR2 reads YFSETQ. This chain's CDR3 is CASNVKYRDTEAFF. The CDR3, as DNA: TGCGCCAGCAACGTGAAGTACAGGGACACTGAAGCTTTCTTT.

This sequence joins TRBV6-1 and TRBJ2-7, with 11 nucleotides matching TRBD2. V trimming: 5 bases; J trimming: 3 bases; junction bases outside the gene matches: 3. CDR3 length: 14 amino acids. CDR1 and CDR2 (germline): MNHNS, SASEGT. As DNA, the CDR3 is TGTGCCAGCAGTCAACTAGCGGGAGTCTACGAGCAGTACTTC. Its translation is CASSQLAGVYEQYF.

V usage is TRBV5-4 and J usage is TRBJ1-1; perhaps TRBD1 as D (6 bases). CDR1 and CDR2 from the germline V gene are SGHNT and YYREEE (reference sequence). The CDR3 has 14 amino acids. V lost 3 bases and J 1 base, leaving 10 bases between the germline ends. The CDR3 DNA reads TGTGCCAGCAGCTCGAGGGGGGGGAACACTGAAGCTTTCTTT. Encoded protein: CASSSRGGNTEAFF.

The chain recombines TRBV18 with TRBJ2-3, with TRBD2 matching over 13 bases. Germline lookup yields CDR1 KGHSH and CDR2 LQKENI. Trimming took 6 bases from V and 2 from J; bases not matched to a gene: 5. The CDR3 has 16 residues. CDR3 nucleotide sequence: TGTGCCAGCTCCCTACTAGCGGGAGGGTACACAGATACGCAGTATTTT. Translation gives CASSLLAGGYTDTQYF.